A selection of T cell receptor beta chains follows, all from one sample in a study of blood T cell repertoires in COVID-19. Only in-frame clones appear in the TCRdb table, and some are missing; sequencing was by immunoSEQ multiplex PCR. Of roughly 120,000 clones listed, around nine tenths are singletons. The specimen sequenced was peripheral blood. The origin of the receptors is a man aged 60 to 75 with COVID-19, enrolled during active disease. CDR3s include the opening cysteine and the closing phenylalanine or tryptophan. The D gene is left open where the match is weak. Rows give clone size only sometimes, using once, few, many, or a class for an expanded clone.

few TRBJ2-7 TRBD1 TRBV7-9 TGTGCCAGCAGCCCTCCCGGACAGGGGCCCTACGAGCAGTACTTC CASSPPGQGPYEQYF
NA TRBJ2-1 NA TRBV9 TGTGCCAGCAGCCCAAGCCATGAGTTCAGGAATGAGCAGTTCTTC CASSPSHEFRNEQFF
NA TRBJ1-1 NA TRBV19 TGTGCCAGTAGTATAGTAGGGGTTGACACTGAAGCTTTCTTT CASSIVGVDTEAFF
NA TRBJ2-1 TRBD2 TRBV2 TGTGCCAGCACTCCGGGACTAGCGGCTACAATGACGCAGTTCTTC CASTPGLAATMTQFF
NA TRBJ1-5 NA TRBV6-5 TGTGCCAGTGGACGCGGGAGGGCAGAGCAGCCCCAGCATTTT CASGRGRAEQPQHF
NA TRBJ2-7 TRBD2 TRBV7-2 TGTGCCAGCAGCCGTTTAACTAGCGGACCCTACGAGCAGTACTTC CASSRLTSGPYEQYF
NA TRBJ1-1 NA TRBV6-5 TGTGCCAGCAGTTCTACGGGAGCTGGTGAAGCTTTCTTT CASSSTGAGEAFF
NA TRBJ1-2 TRBD1 TRBV19 TGTGCCAGTAGTCGACAGGGGGACGGCGGCTACACCTTC CASSRQGDGGYTF
NA TRBJ2-7 TRBD2 TRBV7-8 TGTGCCAGCAGCTTCGAGCGGGAGTCCAACGAGCAGTACTTC CASSFERESNEQYF
once TRBJ2-1 TRBD2 TRBV4-2 TGTGCCAGCAGCCAAGCTAGCGGGAGGGTCAATGAGCAGTTCTTC CASSQASGRVNEQFF
NA TRBJ2-7 NA TRBV12-5 TGTGCTAGTGGGGGGACTTCCTACGAGCAGTACTTC CASGGTSYEQYF
NA TRBJ2-3 TRBD2 TRBV4-1 TGCGCCAGCAGCCAAACTAGCGGGAGGCCCCCAGATACGCAGTATTTT CASSQTSGRPPDTQYF
NA TRBJ1-6 TRBD1 TRBV30 TGTGCCTGGGGACAGGGCACTACCAATTCACCCCTCCACTTT CAWGQGTTNSPLHF
NA TRBJ2-1 NA TRBV4-3 TGCGCCAGCAGCCAAGACAGGGGACCCCGGGAGCAGTTCTTC CASSQDRGPREQFF
NA TRBJ1-2 TRBD1 TRBV3-1/TRBV3-2 TGTGCCAGCAGCCGGACAGGCAGTTTCTATGGCTACACCTTC CASSRTGSFYGYTF
NA TRBJ2-1 TRBD2 TRBV28 TGTGCCAGCAGCGCCACTAGCGGGGGGTGGTTTAATGAGCAGTTCTTC CASSATSGGWFNEQFF
NA TRBJ2-7 TRBD2 TRBV19 TGTGCCAGTAGTAAACGGACAACACTAGCGGGGGCCTCCTACGAGCAGTACTTC CASSKRTTLAGASYEQYF
NA TRBJ1-2 TRBD1 TRBV18 TGTGCCAGCTCACCGGCAGGGGGACCTAACTATGGCTACACCTTC CASSPAGGPNYGYTF
NA TRBJ2-5 TRBD2 TRBV5-4 TGTGCCAGCAGCCGACTAGCGGACCAAGAGACCCAGTACTTC CASSRLADQETQYF
NA TRBJ2-2 NA TRBV3-1/TRBV3-2 TGTGCCAGCAGCCCCCAGGCGGGGAACACCGGGGAGCTGTTTTTT CASSPQAGNTGELFF